This T cell receptor beta chain was identified in a study of long-term antiretroviral therapy in people with HIV (dated by TCRdb to between 2021 and 2024). Describing the broader study: The earliest samples were collected roughly a decade before the 2015 WHO recommendation for immediate ART, at a time when ART was usually postponed until CD4 counts fell. Whether ART initiation and durable HIV suppression were associated with changes in peripheral blood TRB repertoire composition and diversity was tested in a retrospective serial study. A total of 192 cryopreserved PBMC samples came from 30 or so adults with confirmed HIV infection and were collected serially over a mean of roughly 6 years (range 1-12). About 35% of the 30 participants with HIV were female. No cross-contamination during QIAcube processing turned up in test extractions that ran a monoclonal T-cell line alongside more than 30 polyclonal samples. The investigation overall reported the following: Inferences about post-ART repertoire changes were limited because no data were available on ART adherence, viral resistance or therapy changes. Compared with controls, HIV repertoires had narrower CDR3 length ranges, and the network structure pointed to an antigen-experienced repertoire that shifted only slightly toward naive after ART. Starting ART was linked to a significant rise in TRB diversity, yet even after long-term ART the diversity remained significantly lower than in transplant donor controls. The repertoire was dominated across all time points by expanded TRB clones identified before ART initiation, although this dominance was seen to fluctuate and to decrease in many PLHIV after ART. The samples were dated from about 2004 to 2017, and the ART regimens that were used may be less effective than current ART regimens. Owing to limited PBMC availability, only the TCR beta chain was sequenced, without alpha chain pairing. Because pre-ART samples had limited cell numbers, unsorted PBMC were profiled rather than sorted CD4+ and CD8+ T cells.

To be included, a participant needed at least one PBMC sample from before ART initiation plus at least two post-ART samples. Every participant with HIV received treatment in the United States of America. Cryopreserved samples of about 0.95-10 million PBMC were thawed and washed before DNA extraction. At the time of the earliest PBMC sample, participants with HIV were aged between about 23 and 55 years. PBMC samples from each participant spanned 1-4 timepoints before ART initiation and 2-8 timepoints after ART initiation, with a median of 7 samples. For every participant, serial HIV viral load, CD4+ T-cell count, ART history and demographic data were obtained. Genomic DNA was extracted from unsorted PBMC with a Qiagen kit on a QIAcube, processed in batches of 12 samples. The immunoSEQ hsTCRB v3.0 assay was used at survey level resolution for TRB variable region sequencing. A depth of 40,000-50,000 T-cell genomes per sample was targeted for TRB sequencing. TRB libraries were pooled and sequenced on an Illumina MiSeq using a v3 150-cycle kit. The authors processed their data as follows. Repertoire analysis was run in R within a reproducible Nextflow workflow that covered QC, data transformation and analysis. LymphoSeq2, an R package for exploring AIRR-Seq data, was used to implement custom analyses. Four samples that yielded fewer than 5000 total TRB sequences were excluded, so that approximately 200 HIV repertoires were analyzed. Among the 170 to 200 HIV repertoires that were kept, roughly 58 were collected before ART initiation and 120 to 140 were collected after ART initiation. Repertoires were downsampled to 5000 TRB nucleotide sequences, and summary statistics were averaged over 100 downsampling iterations. The analysis kept only TRB sequences whose CDR3 regions were at least seven amino acids long. Diversity was measured with a Shannon entropy-derived clonality score and the Gini coefficient. In the repertoire networks, any two of the top 5000 CDR3 amino acid sequences were linked whenever the two sequences differed by an edit distance of one. For TRB CDR3 amino acid sequences, antigen specificity groups and MHC restriction were predicted with GLIPH2. Known CMV, EBV, HIV or tissue antigen associations were flagged by matching CDR3 amino acid sequences against VDJdb and McPAS-TCR. Pre-ART, post-ART and control groups were compared with Wilcoxon signed-rank tests and Holm-Bonferroni correction. TCRdb mirrors the immuneACCESS table, restricted to in-frame sequences. Some clones are absent from its copies; in checked studies, under half trace to an unresolved V gene, and the reason for the others is unknown. From that table come the V and J calls and clone size; the DNA was used to work out D and trimming. The sample table records about 19,000 clones; around three quarters of these occur just once. The ten largest clones add up to about 6.9% of the sample.

This clone was picked up one time. The clone's antigen remains unknown. No quality values exist for individual bases; no much larger clone is one base distant. Per the germline V gene (reference sequence), SEHNR is the CDR1 and FQNEAQ is the CDR2. Including cysteine and phenylalanine, the CDR3 has 16 amino acids. Only the CDR3 portion is preserved as DNA: 48 bases, with reading frame beginning at the first base. Sequencing was performed on unsorted PBMCs, taken 2.2 years after starting antiretroviral therapy. The chain is made from TRBV7-9 and TRBJ2-5, with no D gene named confidently. The DNA end lines up better with TRBJ2-7; the J call may be wrong. The sequence came from a man between 45 and 60 years old with HIV. The nucleotide sequence reads TGTGCCAGCAGCTCCCACCATAGCCCTATCTCCTACGAGCAGTACTTC. The encoded protein is CASSSHHSPISYEQYF.